Described below is a single T cell receptor (beta chain) sequence and its context. Its target antigen remains unknown. Base-call qualities are not available, and no considerably larger clone is one nucleotide away. Per the publication, the treatment or condition label means: roughly 11-day PBMC culture with coronavirus spike peptide pools or control peptides (ViraFEST assay). The ViraFEST assay was used in the study, in which antigen-specific T cells were expanded with peptide pools and expanded clonotypes were subsequently identified by TCR sequencing. Healthy vaccine recipients had no prior SARS-CoV-2 infection, confirmed by negative nucleocapsid antibody tests before and after vaccination. Each well held two million PBMCs cultured with 10 ug/ml peptide pools in IMDM containing around 5.5% human AB serum and roughly 10 IU/ml IL-2. Half of the culture medium was replaced with fresh IL-2-containing medium on days 3 and 7. After 10 to 11 days of culture, CD4+ T cells were isolated by negative selection with the EasySep CD4+ T cell isolation kit. Ficoll-Paque Plus gradient centrifugation was used to isolate PBMCs from whole blood, and the isolated PBMCs were then either used fresh or cryopreserved at -140C. Each culture condition was generally run in triplicate wells.

The method was PCR. DNA from cultured CD4+ T cells underwent TCR sequencing with the Oncomine TCR Beta short-read assay at the Johns Hopkins FTIC core. The QIAamp micro DNA kit was used to extract genomic DNA from the cultured CD4+ T cells. The Oncomine TCR Beta libraries from cultured CD4+ T cells were pooled using unique dual indexes and then sequenced on an Illumina iSeq 100. The authors' analysis ran thus. Non-productive sequences were filtered out, and CDR3s that did not start with C, did not end with F or W, or were shorter than 7 amino acids were discarded. The MANAFEST web application was used to identify antigen-specific clonotypes by comparing peptide-stimulated wells against reference wells and other culture wells. Positive clones required FDR below 0.05, an odds ratio above 5, and productive frequency above 0.1% in at least two of three replicate wells. A clonotype counted as cross-reactive if it showed significant expansion both in the SARS-CoV-2 spike wells and in at least one common cold coronavirus spike condition. Using R version 3.6.1, CDR3 homology was evaluated through Levenshtein distances (stringdist) along with unrooted phylogenetic trees (ape). TCRdb cleaned the public reads at Q25 with fastp, built clones with MiXCR and kept in-frame beta chains. Identical CDR3 protein sequences are pooled into one entry, listed with their most common genes and DNA. Clone size and V and J calls follow TCRdb, not the original study. This sample comprises 15,000 to 20,000 distinct CDR3 sequences, 78% of them detected only once. Of the sample, around 15% is held by the ten largest clones.

The data originate from a study of vaccination and CD4 T cells after COVID-19 (dated by TCRdb to between 2021 and 2022). At the level of the whole study: The convalescent cohort comprised six males and four females, including two Hispanic individuals, seven Caucasians, two Asians and one multiracial person. In fewer than 12 COVID-19 convalescent patients and a few infection-naive healthy vaccine recipients, researchers compared the spike-specific CD4+ TCR repertoire from before mRNA vaccination with the repertoire from after. Control cultures received a CEFX viral epitope pool as the positive control, an HIV-1 Nef peptide pool as the negative control, or no peptide. Post-COVID blood samples from convalescent patients were collected a median of about 100 days after diagnosis, with a range of roughly 35 to 180 days. For stimulating the cultures, overlapping spike peptide pools were used, derived from SARS-CoV-2 as well as from the common cold coronaviruses HCoV-NL63, HCoV-OC43 and HCoV-229E. The time from the second vaccine dose to post-vaccine blood sampling had a median of 72 days and ranged from about 14 to 250 days. Participants got two doses of the Pfizer-BioNTech BNT162b2 vaccine (n=8) or two doses of the Moderna mRNA-1273 vaccine (n=2). The study at large found these results: In convalescent patients, a median around 85% of post-vaccine SARS-CoV-2-reactive clones were detected only after vaccination, and vaccine-specific priming was suggested by this finding. Of the vaccine-specific clones found in convalescent patients, nearly all (304 of 307) were mono-reactive for SARS-CoV-2 spike instead of being cross-reactive with common cold coronaviruses. The study included relatively few convalescent patients and did not analyze early timepoints after natural infection. An increase in the median number of SARS-CoV-2-reactive clonotypes from approximately 21 after infection to a few dozen after vaccination was observed, but the change was not found to be significant.

Taken from cysteine to phenylalanine, the CDR3 has 16 residues. This entry keeps only the CDR3 DNA: 48 bases, framed from base 1. Trimming removed 1 base from V and 5 bases from J; the gene matches leave 10 bases unexplained. CDR1 and CDR2, per the germline V gene (reference sequence), are GTSNPN and SVGIG. The source was CD4+ T cells from blood, cultured in vitro, collected after SARS-CoV-2 vaccination. Here the chain combines TRBV30 and TRBJ2-1, with 8 central nucleotides matching TRBD2. This TCR was recovered from a human donor who received a COVID-19 vaccine. CDR3 protein: CAWSALSSGPDNEQFF. DNA sequence: TGTGCCTGGAGTGCGTTGTCTAGCGGGCCCGACAATGAGCAGTTCTTC.